The rows below give T cell receptor beta chains drawn from one sample of a study of human T cells and chemical hapten exposure. MiXCR, applied by TCRdb to the RACE reads, yields one record per CDR3 protein. The data contain about 180,000 distinct CDR3 sequences, around 30% of them singletons. The sample consisted of whole blood, taken in connection with sensitization to the hapten diphenylcyclopropenone (DPC). Receptors were obtained from a woman in her twenties or thirties with alopecia areata. Some clones in this sample may be carry-over from other donors' samples. CDR3s include the opening cysteine and the closing phenylalanine or tryptophan. The D gene is left open where the match is weak. Some rows have no size entry. The others give once, few or many, or a class for an expanded clone.

abundance,v_gene,j_gene,d_gene,CDR3nt,CDR3aa
few,TRBV29-1,TRBJ2-3,NA,TGCAGCGTTGATGGGGACACCATCACAGATACGCAGTATTTT,CSVDGDTITDTQYF
NA,TRBV12-3/TRBV12-4,TRBJ1-5,NA,TGTGCCAGCAGTTTAGACACTCGGGCCCAGCATTTT,CASSLDTRAQHF
few,TRBV30,TRBJ2-7,TRBD2,TGTGCCTGGAGTTTACCCGGGACTAGCGTTTACGAGCAGTACTTC,CAWSLPGTSVYEQYF
few,TRBV9,TRBJ2-5,NA,TGTGCCAGCAACCCTGGGCGGTTGCAAGAGACCCAGTACTTC,CASNPGRLQETQYF
NA,TRBV20-1,TRBJ2-1,TRBD2,TGCAGTGCTTACGGGGCTAGCGGGAGAGTTGAGCAGTTCTTC,CSAYGASGRVEQFF
few,TRBV28,TRBJ2-7,NA,TGTGCCAGCAGTTCGGTAGGGGGGAGTACCTTCTACGAGCAGTACTTC,CASSSVGGSTFYEQYF
NA,TRBV7-8,TRBJ2-2,NA,TGTGCCAGCAGCTATCCTACCGAAGGCCGCACCGGGGAGCTGTTTTTT,CASSYPTEGRTGELFF
NA,TRBV7-9,TRBJ1-1,NA,TGTGCCAGCAGCTTCCCCCGTGGGTCCGTGAACACTGAAGCTTTCTTT,CASSFPRGSVNTEAFF
NA,TRBV20-1,TRBJ1-6,NA,TGCAGTGCTCCCCGGGGGGCGCGGGAGTCACCCCTCCACTTT,CSAPRGARESPLHF
NA,TRBV20-1,TRBJ2-3,NA,TGCAGTGCACCGATGGCGGTGAGCACAGATACGCAGTATTTT,CSAPMAVSTDTQYF
few,TRBV7-2,TRBJ2-4,NA,TGTGCCAGCACCATCACTCCCGGAACAGTCATTCAGTACTTC,CASTITPGTVIQYF